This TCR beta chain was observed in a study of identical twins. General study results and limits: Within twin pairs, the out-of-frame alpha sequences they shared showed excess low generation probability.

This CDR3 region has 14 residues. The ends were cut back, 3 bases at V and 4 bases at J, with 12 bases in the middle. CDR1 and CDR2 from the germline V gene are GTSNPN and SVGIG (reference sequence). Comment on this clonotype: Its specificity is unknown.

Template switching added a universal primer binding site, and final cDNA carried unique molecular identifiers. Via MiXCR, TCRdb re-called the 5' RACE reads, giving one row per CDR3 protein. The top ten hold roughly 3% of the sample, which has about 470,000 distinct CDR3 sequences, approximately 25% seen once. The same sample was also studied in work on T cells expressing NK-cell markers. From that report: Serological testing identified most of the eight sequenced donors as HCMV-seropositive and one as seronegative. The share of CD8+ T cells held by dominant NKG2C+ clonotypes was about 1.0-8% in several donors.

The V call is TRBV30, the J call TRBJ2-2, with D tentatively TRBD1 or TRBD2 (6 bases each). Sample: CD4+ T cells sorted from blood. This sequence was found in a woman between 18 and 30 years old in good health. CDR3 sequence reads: CAWRMKGGTGELFF. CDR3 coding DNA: TGTGCCTGGAGGATGAAGGGGGGCACCGGGGAGCTGTTTTTT.